This T cell receptor (beta chain) originates from a study of shared clonotypes between healthy human individuals. An even split of each subset's genomic DNA across several immunoSEQ plates was performed. Using roughly 180 ng DNA, some 30,000 T cell genomes, the sorted-subset replicate PCRs were run. Using immunoSEQ multiplex PCR, the repertoire was profiled, and TCRdb retains in-frame clones only, with some absent. The top ten clones hold 0.1% to 0.15% of a sample with millions of clones, 85% to 95% of them seen once. Study-level points and caveats: The generation probabilities recorded for non-shared clonotypes fell below those of clonotypes shared by all four donors.

A note on this clone: Its matching antigen is unknown.

J lost 6 bases, V lost 8 bases, and 14 bases had no gene match. This CDR3 has 15 amino acids. CDR1 SGHVT and CDR2 SQSDAQ come from the germline V gene. The rearrangement links TRBV7-4 to TRBJ2-7; 9 bases line up with TRBD1. The sequence was collected from a man younger than 30 in good health. The sample consisted of naive CD4+ T cells sorted from blood. Subset indicated: CD45RA+ positively selected. CDR3 DNA sequence: TGTGCCAGCTCGGAACGACAGGGGGGCTTAACCGAGCAGTACTTC. It translates to CASSERQGGLTEQYF.